This TCR beta chain came from a study of blood T cell repertoires in COVID-19. This clone was seen only a few times. The CDR3 covers 15 residues. CDR1 and CDR2 from the germline V gene are SGHNT and YYREEE (reference sequence). V shed 5 bases, J shed 2 bases, and the junction held 8 bases outside the gene matches. Some clones are missing from TCRdb's copy, which holds only in-frame ones; the method was immunoSEQ multiplex PCR. The sample has around 320,000 clones, 85% to 95% seen once. This TCR came from a woman in her thirties who had been exposed to COVID-19. Sequences were obtained from PBMCs or T cells enriched from blood (not recorded which). The chain uses TRBV5-4 and TRBJ1-2; 8 bases match TRBD1. The DNA for the CDR3 is TGTGCCAGCAGGTTTTGGCAGGGGGCCAACTATGGCTACACCTTC. Encoded protein: CASRFWQGANYGYTF.